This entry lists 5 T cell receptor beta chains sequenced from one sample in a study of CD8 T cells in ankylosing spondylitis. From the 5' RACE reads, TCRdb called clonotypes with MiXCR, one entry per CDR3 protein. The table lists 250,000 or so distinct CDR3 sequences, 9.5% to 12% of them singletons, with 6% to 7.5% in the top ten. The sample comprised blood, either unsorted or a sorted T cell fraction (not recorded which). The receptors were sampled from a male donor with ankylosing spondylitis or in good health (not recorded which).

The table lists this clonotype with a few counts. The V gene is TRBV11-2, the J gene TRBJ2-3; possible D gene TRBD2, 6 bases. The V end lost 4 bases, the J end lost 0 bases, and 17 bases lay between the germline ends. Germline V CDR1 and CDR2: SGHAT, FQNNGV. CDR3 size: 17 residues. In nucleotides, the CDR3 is TGTGCCAGCAGCTACCCCCAGGGCGGGGTTAGCACAGATACGCAGTATTTT. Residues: CASSYPQGGVSTDTQYF.

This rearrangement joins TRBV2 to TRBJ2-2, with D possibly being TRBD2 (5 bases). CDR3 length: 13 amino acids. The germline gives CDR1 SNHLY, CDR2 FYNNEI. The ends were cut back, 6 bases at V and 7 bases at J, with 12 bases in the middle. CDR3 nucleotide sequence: TGTGCCAGCAGGGGCCTAGCCGGCGGGGAGCTGTTTTTT. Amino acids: CASRGLAGGELFF.

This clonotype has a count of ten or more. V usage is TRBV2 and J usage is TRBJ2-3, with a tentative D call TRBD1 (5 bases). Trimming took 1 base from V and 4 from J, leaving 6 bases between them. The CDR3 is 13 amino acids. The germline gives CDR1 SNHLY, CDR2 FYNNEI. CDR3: CASSEGRADTQYF. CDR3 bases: TGTGCCAGCAGTGAAGGCAGGGCAGATACGCAGTATTTT.

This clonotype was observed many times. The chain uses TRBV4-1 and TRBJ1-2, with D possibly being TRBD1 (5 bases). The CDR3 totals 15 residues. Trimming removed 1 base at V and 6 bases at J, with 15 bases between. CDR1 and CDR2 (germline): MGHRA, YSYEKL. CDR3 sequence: CASSQVGAPLDGYTF. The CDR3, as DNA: TGCGCCAGCAGCCAAGTAGGGGCCCCCCTAGATGGCTACACCTTC.

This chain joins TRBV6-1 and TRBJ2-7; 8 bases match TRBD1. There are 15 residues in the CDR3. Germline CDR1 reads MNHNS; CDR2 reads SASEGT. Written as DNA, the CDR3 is TGTGTCACCGAACAGACAAAACGGACAGGGTTTGAGCAGTACTTC. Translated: CVTEQTKRTGFEQYF.